This T cell receptor beta chain was obtained from a study of CD8+CD57+ T cells in acquired aplastic anemia (dated by TCRdb to 2017 to 2018). Some background on the complete study: Extracted DNA from sorted CD4+ and CD8+ cells averaged approximately 3 ug, ranging from roughly 0.17 to 30 ug. CD8+CD57+ expansion was defined as a frequency above the mean frequency observed in healthy subjects.

Genomic DNA served as template for TCR beta VDJ combination and CDR3 sequence profiling. An Illumina HiSeq 2000 was the platform used for TCR repertoire sequencing. Concerning the study's data processing: Repertoire assessment relied on Simpson's diversity index, CDR3 size and DJ length profiles, and TRBV/TRBJ rearrangement plots. The immunodominant clone was defined as the most abundant DNA sequence in deep sequencing data. CDR3 amino acid sequences were checked for sharing between subjects and were compared against published repertoires and the VDJdb database. The raw public reads went through TCRdb reprocessing: fastp at Q25, MiXCR clone calling, in-frame beta chains kept. All rows with the same CDR3 protein become a single entry with the most common DNA and genes. The V and J calls here are based on TCRdb, not the publication. This sample gives about 160,000 distinct CDR3 sequences in total; 71% of them show up just once. The top ten hold about 50% of the sample.

Germline trimming: 6 bases from V, 2 bases from J; junction bases outside gene matches: 10. Spanning cysteine to phenylalanine, the CDR3 consists of 16 amino acids. Only CDR3 DNA remains: 48 bases, in frame from the first base. Reading the germline V gene gives CDR1 SNHLY and CDR2 FYNNEI. With respect to this clonotype: Its cognate antigen has yet to be identified. Base qualities were left out, and no much larger clone turns up one base away.

Patients chosen for sequencing had shown expansion of CD8+CD57+ cells by flow cytometry. Every patient had a diagnosis of severe acquired aplastic anemia based on International Study of Aplastic Anemia and Agranulocytosis and Camitta criteria. At the time blood was sampled, none of the patients had received any therapy. The study deep-sequenced TCR repertoires of sorted CD4+ and CD8+ blood T cells from severe aplastic anemia patients and healthy subjects. In the USA, patient enrollment took place under clinicaltrials.gov protocols 00001620, 01623167, 00001397, 00071045, 00081523 and 00961064. Ficoll-Paque density gradient centrifugation was used to isolate peripheral blood mononuclear cells. Before DNA extraction, CD4+ and CD8+ T cells were sorted by FACS or by magnetic beads. Here is what the overall study found, with its caveats: CD8+ Simpson's diversity did not differ significantly between patients and healthy controls (P=0.060). Around 28 CD8+ CDR3 sequences were found to be shared between patients and controls, but these sequences appeared to be highly expressed in patients and within the immunodominant clones of the patients.

Recombination linked TRBV2 to TRBJ2-1, with TRBD1 matching 7 junction bases. This clonotype originated in a human donor with aplastic anemia. Material: sorted CD4+, CD8+, or CD8+CD57+ T cells (not recorded which) from PBMCs. DNA sequence: TGTGCCAGCAGCGCCTGGGACAGCAGAACCTACAATGAGCAGTTCTTC. This is translated as CASSAWDSRTYNEQFF.